This TCR beta chain was recorded in a study of blood T cells in healthy people across ages. General study points: Measured against age, TCR beta diversity per million T cells decreased in a roughly linear manner.

As for this clonotype: Antigen: not known.

Extraction of total RNA produced a minimum of 6 micrograms from each sample. A sample-barcoded 5' primer and a J-beta primer mix were used in a second PCR of roughly 6 to 11 cycles. One entry per CDR3 protein results from TCRdb running MiXCR on the 5' RACE reads. Of 660,000 or so distinct CDR3 sequences listed, about 54% are singletons. Germline CDR1 is SGDLS and CDR2 is YYNGEE. Trimming took off 4 bases at V and 5 bases at J, with 18 bases between the two ends. The CDR3 runs to 15 residues. Sequences were obtained from blood. The source is a man aged 60-69 years in good health. The V and J genes are TRBV9 and TRBJ2-5, with D perhaps TRBD1 (8 bases). Here the CDR3 reads CASSPITGGAETQYF. CDR3 coding DNA: TGTGCCAGCAGCCCCATCACAGGGGGGGCGGAGACCCAGTACTTC. Full variable domain (outside the CDR3, taken from reference TRBV9 and TRBJ2-5): DSGVTQTPKHLITATGQRVTLRCSPRSGDLSVYWYQQSLDQGLQFLIQYYNGEERAKGNILERFSAQQFPDLHSELNLSSLELGDSALYFCASSPITGGAETQYFGPGTRLLVL.